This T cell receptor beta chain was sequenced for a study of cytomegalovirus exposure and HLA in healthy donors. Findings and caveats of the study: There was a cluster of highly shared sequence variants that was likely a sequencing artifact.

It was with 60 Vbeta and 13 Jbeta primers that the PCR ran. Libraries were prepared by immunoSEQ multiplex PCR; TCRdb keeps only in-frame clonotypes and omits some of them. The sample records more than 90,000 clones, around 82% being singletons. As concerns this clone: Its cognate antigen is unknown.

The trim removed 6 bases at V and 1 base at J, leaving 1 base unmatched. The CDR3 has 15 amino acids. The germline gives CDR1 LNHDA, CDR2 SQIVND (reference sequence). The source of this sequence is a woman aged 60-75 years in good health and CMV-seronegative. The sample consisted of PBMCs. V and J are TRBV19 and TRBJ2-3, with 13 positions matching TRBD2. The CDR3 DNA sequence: TGTGCCAGTAGCGGACTAGCGGGGGGCACAGATACGCAGTATTTT. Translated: CASSGLAGGTDTQYF.